Below are 15 T cell receptor beta chains sequenced from a single sample in a study of T cells in Graves' hyperthyroidism and ophthalmopathy (dated by TCRdb to about 2019). To prepare the library, multiplex PCR was applied. Data came from an Illumina HiSeq 2000. TCR beta CDR3 regions were amplified from RNA transcripts. The TCR CDR3 was subjected to a first round of RT-PCR using the HTBI primer set and the Qiagen OneStep RT-PCR kit. TCRdb reworked the public reads: Q25 trimming with fastp, MiXCR clone assembly, productive beta chains retained. Identical CDR3 proteins give one entry, which carries the most common genes and DNA. In all, the sample holds a few hundred thousand distinct CDR3 sequences, and roughly 14% of those were seen once. Around a sixth of the sample is in the top ten clones. The sequenced material came from blood. These receptors were taken from a woman aged 18-29 years with Graves' hyperthyroidism.

This clonotype came up many times. V and J are TRBV11-1 and TRBJ2-7; TRBD1 is a possible D gene (5 bases). Germline CDR1 SGHAT, CDR2 FQDESV (reference sequence). With 6 bases removed from V and 0 bases from J, the gap between germline ends came to 9 bases. This CDR3 region has 13 residues. CDR3 sequence (DNA): TGTGCCAGCAGAGGACACGTCTCCTACGAGCAGTACTTC. This translates into CASRGHVSYEQYF. Looking up the rest from reference TRBV11-1 and TRBJ2-7 gives the full variable domain: EAEVAQSPRYKITEKSQAVAFWCDPISGHATLYWYRQILGQGPELLVQFQDESVVDDSQLPKDRFSAERLKGVDSTLKIQPAELGDSAMYLCASRGHVSYEQYFGPGTRLTVT.

This clonotype was seen repeatedly, ten times or more. The chain employs TRBV20-1 and TRBJ1-1; a possible D gene is TRBD1 (5 bases). The CDR3 runs to 15 residues. Trimming took off 0 bases at V and 4 bases at J, with 15 bases between the two ends. Germline V lookup: CDR1 DFQATT, CDR2 SNEGSKA (reference sequence). The CDR3 DNA is TGCAGTGCTAGAGACGAGAGGGGATGGGGCACTGAAGCTTTCTTT. It codes for CSARDERGWGTEAFF.

The chain joins TRBV12-3 or TRBV12-4 to TRBJ2-1; 10 bases align to TRBD2. The CDR3 sequence is 14 residues long. V was clipped by 4 bases and J by 8 bases; unmatched bases: 5. In nucleotides, the CDR3 is TGTGCCAGCAGTTCGGGACTAGCGAGCGATGAGCAGTTCTTC. Translating it yields CASSSGLASDEQFF.

As for this clonotype: An end of the junction does not agree with germline; a read error may underlie this. The chain is built from TRBV5-1 and TRBJ2-5; D is unresolved. This CDR3 contains 14 residues. Germline V gene lookup returns CDR1 SGHRS and CDR2 YFSETQ. DNA for the CDR3: TGTGCCAGCAGCCCCTCGAGTTCAGAAGGGACCCAGTACTTC. Protein product: CASSPSSSEGTQYF. Together with reference TRBV5-1 and TRBJ2-5, the CDR3 gives the full variable domain: KAGVTQTPRYLIKTRGQQVTLSCSPISGHRSVSWYQQTPGQGLQFLFEYFSETQRNKGNFPGRFSGRQFSNSRSEMNVSTLELGDSALYLCASSPSSSEGTQYFGPGTRLLVL.

This clonotype was seen ten or more times. The chain links TRBV6-1 to TRBJ2-3; 12 nucleotides match TRBD1. The CDR3 contains 16 residues. V lost 5 bases and J lost 4; bases outside the gene matches: 7. CDR1 and CDR2 (germline): MNHNS, SASEGT. The CDR3 reads CASSTTGTGGPDTQYF. CDR3 DNA sequence: TGTGCCAGCAGTACCACCGGGACAGGGGGCCCAGATACGCAGTATTTT.

The sample holds a few counts of this clonotype. The chain is built from TRBV7-9 and TRBJ2-1; 8 positions match TRBD2. The V segment lost 5 bases and the J segment 5 bases; nucleotides outside the gene matches: 8. CDR1 is SEHNR, CDR2 FQNEAQ, per germline (reference sequence). This CDR3 contains 15 residues. Here the CDR3 reads CASSADTTSDNEQFF. The CDR3 bases are TGTGCCAGCAGCGCCGACACGACTAGCGACAATGAGCAGTTCTTC.

This clonotype came up many times. The J gene is TRBJ2-7, the V gene TRBV20-1, with a weak D call TRBD1 (6 bases). V lost 6 bases, J lost 3 bases, and 18 bases lay in between. CDR1 DFQATT and CDR2 SNEGSKA come from the germline V gene (reference sequence). The CDR3 covers 14 residues. CDR3 loop: CSALGGQRYYEQYF. CDR3 in DNA: TGCAGTGCGTTAGGCGGACAGCGATACTACGAGCAGTACTTC.

This clonotype turned up a few times. This chain joins TRBV15 and TRBJ1-2; 11 positions agree with TRBD1. The V gene end was trimmed by 6 bases and the J gene end by 6 bases; junction bases not matched to a gene: 3. The germline CDR1 and CDR2 sequences are LNHNV and YYDKDF (reference sequence). The CDR3 length is 13 residues. CDR3 coding DNA: TGTGCCACCAGACGGGGACAGGGGGATGGCTACACCTTC. It codes for CATRRGQGDGYTF. The variable domain in full, with the rest retrieved from reference TRBV15 and TRBJ1-2, is DAMVIQNPRYQVTQFGKPVTLSCSQTLNHNVMYWYQQKSSQAPKLLFHYYDKDFNNEADTPDNFQSRRPNTSFCFLDIRSPGLGDTAMYLCATRRGQGDGYTFGSGTRLTVV.

The chain has TRBV29-1 and TRBJ2-5; a weak D match, TRBD2 (6 bases). The CDR3 extends over 13 amino acids. Trimming shortened V by 3 bases and J by 5 bases, and 13 bases separated the two germline ends. CDR1 and CDR2 from the germline V gene are SQVTM and ANQGSEA. The CDR3 DNA reads as TGCAGCGTTGATGGGGGGAACGGGGAGACCCAGTACTTC. This encodes CSVDGGNGETQYF.

This clonotype was detected a few times. CDR3 coding DNA: TGCAGTGCTCGACGGACAGGGGGTCACACTGAAGCTTTCTTT. Translation: CSARRTGGHTEAFF. The chain employs TRBV20-1 and TRBJ1-1; 10 nucleotides agree with TRBD1. This CDR3 contains 14 residues. Germline V gene sequence: CDR1 DFQATT, CDR2 SNEGSKA (reference sequence). Trimming at V came to 5 bases and at J to 3 bases, leaving 6 bases not matched to a gene.

This clonotype showed up many times. The chain uses TRBV3-1 and TRBJ2-5, with 12 nucleotides matching TRBD2. V was pared by 5 bases and J by 7 bases, with 8 bases of the junction left unmatched. This CDR3 is 15 amino acids long. The germline CDR1 and CDR2 sequences are LGHDT and YNNKEL (reference sequence). CDR3 sequence: CASSYASGREGTQYF. DNA of the CDR3: TGTGCCAGCAGCTATGCTAGCGGGAGGGAGGGGACCCAGTACTTC.

This clonotype was detected ten times or more. This chain links TRBV19 with TRBJ2-7, with D possibly being TRBD2 (5 bases). Germline V CDR1 and CDR2: LNHDA, SQIVND (reference sequence). The CDR3 has 11 residues. The V end was cut by 7 bases, the J end by 3 bases, with 7 bases between. The CDR3 region is CASTEGYEQYF. In nucleotides, the CDR3 is TGTGCCAGTACCGAGGGCTACGAGCAGTACTTC.

The chain links TRBV20-1 to TRBJ2-7, with D perhaps matching TRBD1 or TRBD2 (5 bases each). Germline V gene data show CDR1 as DFQATT and CDR2 as SNEGSKA (reference sequence). The V end was cut by 1 base, the J end by 4 bases, with 14 bases between. CDR3 length: 14 residues. CDR3 sequence: CSARGSGTLYEQYV. CDR3 coding DNA: TGCAGTGCTAGAGGTTCCGGGACCTTATACGAGCAGTACGTC.

In its sample, this clonotype was seen many times. The chain recombines TRBV19 with TRBJ2-7; 14 bases line up with TRBD2. J lost 3 bases, V lost 3 bases, and 4 bases had no gene match. CDR1 and CDR2 (germline): LNHDA, SQIVND (reference sequence). The CDR3 has 16 amino acids. CDR3 sequence: CASSIGTSGSHYEQYF. In nucleotides, the CDR3 is TGTGCCAGTAGTATCGGGACTAGCGGGAGTCACTACGAGCAGTACTTC.

Ten or more counts support this clonotype. The CDR3 is CASSPWTGVNTEAFF. CDR3 nucleotide sequence: TGTGCCAGCAGTCCATGGACAGGCGTGAACACTGAAGCTTTCTTT. The chain has TRBV12-3 or TRBV12-4 and TRBJ1-1; 7 nucleotides agree with TRBD1. V was clipped by 5 bases and J by 0 bases; unmatched bases: 6. This CDR3 contains 15 residues.